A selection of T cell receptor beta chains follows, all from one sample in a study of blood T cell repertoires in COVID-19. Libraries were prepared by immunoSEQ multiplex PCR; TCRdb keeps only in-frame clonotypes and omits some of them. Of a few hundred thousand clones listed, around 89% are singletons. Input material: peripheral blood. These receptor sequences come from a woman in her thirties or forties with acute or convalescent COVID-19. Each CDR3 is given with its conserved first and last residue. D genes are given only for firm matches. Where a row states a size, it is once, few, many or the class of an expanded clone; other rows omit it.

CDR3 protein: CASSEASGEGNEKLFF; CDR3 DNA: TGTGCCAGCAGTGAAGCGTCAGGGGAGGGGAATGAAAAACTGTTTTTT; J gene: TRBJ1-4; D gene: NA; clone size: few; V gene: TRBV6-1
CDR3 protein: CASSFWTGDNEKLFF; CDR3 DNA: TGTGCCAGCAGCTTCTGGACAGGGGATAATGAAAAACTGTTTTTT; J gene: TRBJ1-4; D gene: TRBD1; clone size: NA; V gene: TRBV7-8
CDR3 protein: CASSQRRGGTGNTIYF; CDR3 DNA: TGTGCCAGCAGCCAACGGAGGGGGGGGACTGGAAACACCATATATTTT; J gene: TRBJ1-3; D gene: NA; clone size: NA; V gene: TRBV3-1/TRBV3-2
CDR3 protein: CAWSVRLAGGTDTQYF; CDR3 DNA: TGTGCCTGGAGTGTACGCCTAGCGGGGGGCACAGATACGCAGTATTTT; J gene: TRBJ2-3; D gene: TRBD2; clone size: NA; V gene: TRBV30
CDR3 protein: CASSPATFGQTPFYGYTF; CDR3 DNA: TGTGCCAGCAGTCCCGCCACCTTCGGACAAACTCCTTTCTATGGCTACACCTTC; J gene: TRBJ1-2; D gene: NA; clone size: NA; V gene: TRBV27
CDR3 protein: CASSAQGLILSSYNEQFF; CDR3 DNA: TGTGCCAGCAGCGCCCAGGGACTCATCCTGAGCTCCTACAATGAGCAGTTCTTC; J gene: TRBJ2-1; D gene: NA; clone size: NA; V gene: TRBV9
CDR3 protein: CASSRVSGGSEKLFF; CDR3 DNA: TGTGCCAGCAGCCGCGTATCGGGGGGAAGTGAAAAACTGTTTTTT; J gene: TRBJ1-4; D gene: NA; clone size: NA; V gene: TRBV4-2
CDR3 protein: CASSVEGGSAEQFF; CDR3 DNA: TGTGCCAGCAGCGTAGAAGGGGGATCTGCTGAGCAGTTCTTC; J gene: TRBJ2-1; D gene: NA; clone size: NA; V gene: TRBV9
CDR3 protein: CASTTRTGSTEAFF; CDR3 DNA: TGTGCCAGCACCACCCGGACAGGGAGCACTGAAGCTTTCTTT; J gene: TRBJ1-1; D gene: TRBD1; clone size: NA; V gene: TRBV2
CDR3 protein: CASSFWGGNQPQHF; CDR3 DNA: TGTGCCAGCAGTTTTTGGGGGGGGAATCAGCCCCAGCATTTT; J gene: TRBJ1-5; D gene: NA; clone size: NA; V gene: TRBV28
CDR3 protein: CASSGRSGNGYTF; CDR3 DNA: TGTGCCAGCAGCGGTCGCTCAGGGAACGGCTACACCTTC; J gene: TRBJ1-2; D gene: NA; clone size: NA; V gene: TRBV9
CDR3 protein: CASSLGGTSNTGELFF; CDR3 DNA: TGCGCCAGCAGCTTGGGAGGGACAAGTAACACCGGGGAGCTGTTTTTT; J gene: TRBJ2-2; D gene: NA; clone size: NA; V gene: TRBV5-1
CDR3 protein: CASNPGTGPGELFF; CDR3 DNA: TGTGCCAGCAACCCCGGGACAGGTCCCGGGGAGCTGTTTTTT; J gene: TRBJ2-2; D gene: TRBD1; clone size: NA; V gene: TRBV5-4
CDR3 protein: CASSFRARGGYTF; CDR3 DNA: TGTGCCAGCAGTTTTCGGGCTCGGGGTGGCTACACCTTC; J gene: TRBJ1-2; D gene: NA; clone size: NA; V gene: TRBV27
CDR3 protein: CASSLFGQGASEAFF; CDR3 DNA: TGTGCCAGCAGCCTCTTTGGACAGGGGGCAAGTGAAGCTTTCTTT; J gene: TRBJ1-1; D gene: TRBD1; clone size: NA; V gene: TRBV7-2
CDR3 protein: CSASGQMNTEAFF; CDR3 DNA: TGCAGTGCTAGTGGGCAGATGAACACTGAAGCTTTCTTT; J gene: TRBJ1-1; D gene: NA; clone size: NA; V gene: TRBV20-1
CDR3 protein: CASSQEMNRDYGYTF; CDR3 DNA: TGTGCCAGCAGCCAAGAAATGAACAGGGACTATGGCTACACCTTC; J gene: TRBJ1-2; D gene: NA; clone size: NA; V gene: TRBV4-2
CDR3 protein: CASSQADLAGSHLRTQYF; CDR3 DNA: TGCGCCAGCAGCCAAGCGGACCTAGCGGGGAGCCACTTGAGGACCCAGTACTTC; J gene: TRBJ2-5; D gene: TRBD2; clone size: NA; V gene: TRBV4-1
CDR3 protein: CASSLGPRTVRNEKLFF; CDR3 DNA: TGTGCCAGCAGCTTGGGGCCCCGTACCGTCCGAAATGAAAAACTGTTTTTT; J gene: TRBJ1-4; D gene: NA; clone size: NA; V gene: TRBV5-6
CDR3 protein: CASSYSGLTLHF; CDR3 DNA: TGTGCCAGCAGTTACTCGGGCCTCACCCTCCACTTT; J gene: TRBJ1-6; D gene: NA; clone size: NA; V gene: TRBV6-6
CDR3 protein: CASSVPQGPYGYTF; CDR3 DNA: TGTGCCAGCAGCGTGCCACAGGGGCCCTATGGCTACACCTTC; J gene: TRBJ1-2; D gene: TRBD1; clone size: NA; V gene: TRBV9
CDR3 protein: CASSRRTEAFF; CDR3 DNA: TGTGCCAGCAGCCGCCGGACTGAAGCTTTCTTT; J gene: TRBJ1-1; D gene: NA; clone size: NA; V gene: TRBV3-1/TRBV3-2
CDR3 protein: CASSMRPRDTFTGELFF; CDR3 DNA: TGTGCCAGTAGTATGCGGCCTAGGGACACCTTCACCGGGGAGCTGTTTTTT; J gene: TRBJ2-2; D gene: NA; clone size: once; V gene: TRBV19
CDR3 protein: CSVATSGQYNEQFF; CDR3 DNA: TGCAGCGTCGCCACTAGCGGGCAGTACAATGAGCAGTTCTTC; J gene: TRBJ2-1; D gene: TRBD2; clone size: few; V gene: TRBV29-1
CDR3 protein: CASSSLVGGVAFF; CDR3 DNA: TGTGCCAGCAGCTCCCTAGTGGGGGGGGTAGCTTTCTTT; J gene: TRBJ1-1; D gene: NA; clone size: NA; V gene: TRBV7-9
CDR3 protein: CASSSTGNRGTEAFF; CDR3 DNA: TGTGCCAGCAGCTCAACCGGGAACAGGGGAACTGAAGCTTTCTTT; J gene: TRBJ1-1; D gene: TRBD1; clone size: NA; V gene: TRBV7-3